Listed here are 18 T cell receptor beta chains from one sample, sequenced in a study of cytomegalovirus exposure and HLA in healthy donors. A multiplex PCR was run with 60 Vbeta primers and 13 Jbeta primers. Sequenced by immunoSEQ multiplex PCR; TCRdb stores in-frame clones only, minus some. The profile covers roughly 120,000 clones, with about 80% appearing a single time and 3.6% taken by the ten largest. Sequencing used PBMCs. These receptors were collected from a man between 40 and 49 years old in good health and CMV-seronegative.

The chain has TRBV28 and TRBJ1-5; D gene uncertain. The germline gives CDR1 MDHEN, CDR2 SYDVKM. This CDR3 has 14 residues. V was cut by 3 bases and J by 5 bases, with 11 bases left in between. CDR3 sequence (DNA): TGTGCCAGCAGTTTCTACCCGCTCGATCAGCCCCAGCATTTT. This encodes CASSFYPLDQPQHF.

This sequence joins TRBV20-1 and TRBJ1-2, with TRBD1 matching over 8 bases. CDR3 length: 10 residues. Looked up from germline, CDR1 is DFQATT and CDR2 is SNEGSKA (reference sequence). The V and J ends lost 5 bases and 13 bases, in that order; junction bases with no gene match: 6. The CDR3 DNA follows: TGCAGTGCTTCGACAGGGGAGAGCACCTTC. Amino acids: CSASTGESTF.

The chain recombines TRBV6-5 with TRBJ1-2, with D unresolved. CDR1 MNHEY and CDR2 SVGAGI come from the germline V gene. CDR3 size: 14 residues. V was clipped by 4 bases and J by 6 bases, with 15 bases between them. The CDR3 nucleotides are TGTGCCAGCAGTTCCCCCGCCTTCGCGAATGGCTACACCTTC. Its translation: CASSSPAFANGYTF.

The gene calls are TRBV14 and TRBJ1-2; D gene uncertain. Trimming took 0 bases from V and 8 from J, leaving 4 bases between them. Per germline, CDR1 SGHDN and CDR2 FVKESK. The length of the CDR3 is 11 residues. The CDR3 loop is CASSQDRGYTF. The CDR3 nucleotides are TGTGCCAGCAGCCAAGATCGGGGCTACACCTTC.

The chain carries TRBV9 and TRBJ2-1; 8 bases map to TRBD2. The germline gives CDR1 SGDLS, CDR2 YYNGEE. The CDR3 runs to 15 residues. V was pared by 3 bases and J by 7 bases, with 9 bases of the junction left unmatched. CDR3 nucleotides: TGTGCCAGCAGCGGGACCGGGACTAGGTCAAATGAGCAGTTCTTC. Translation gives CASSGTGTRSNEQFF.

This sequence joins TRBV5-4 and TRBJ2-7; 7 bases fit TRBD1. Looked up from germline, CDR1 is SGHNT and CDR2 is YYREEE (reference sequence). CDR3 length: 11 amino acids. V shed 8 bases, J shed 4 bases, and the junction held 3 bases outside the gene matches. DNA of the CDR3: TGTGCCAGTCCGACAGGGTACGAGCAGTACTTC. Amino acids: CASPTGYEQYF.

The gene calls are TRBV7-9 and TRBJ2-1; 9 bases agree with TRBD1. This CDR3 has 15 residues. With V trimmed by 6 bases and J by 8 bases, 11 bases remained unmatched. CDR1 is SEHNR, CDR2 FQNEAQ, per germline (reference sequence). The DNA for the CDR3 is TGTGCCAGCAGACCCACCTTCCGACAGGGGGATGAGCAGTTCTTC. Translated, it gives CASRPTFRQGDEQFF.

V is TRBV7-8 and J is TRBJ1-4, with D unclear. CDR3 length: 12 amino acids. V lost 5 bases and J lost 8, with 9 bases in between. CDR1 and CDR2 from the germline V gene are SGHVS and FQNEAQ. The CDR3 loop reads CASSPLEEKLFF. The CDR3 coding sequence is TGTGCCAGCAGCCCGTTAGAGGAAAAACTGTTTTTT.

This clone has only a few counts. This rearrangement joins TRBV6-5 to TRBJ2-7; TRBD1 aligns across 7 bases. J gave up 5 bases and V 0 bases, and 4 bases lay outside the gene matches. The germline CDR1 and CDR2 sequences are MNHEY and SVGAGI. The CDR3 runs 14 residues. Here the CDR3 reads CASSYSQGTDEQYF. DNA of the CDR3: TGTGCCAGCAGTTACTCCCAGGGGACAGACGAGCAGTACTTC.

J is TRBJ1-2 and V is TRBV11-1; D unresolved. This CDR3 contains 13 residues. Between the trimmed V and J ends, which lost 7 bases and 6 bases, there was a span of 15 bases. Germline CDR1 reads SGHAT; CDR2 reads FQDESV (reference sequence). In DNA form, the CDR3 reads TGTGCCAGCACCAAAAACCAGGTGGATGGCTACACCTTC. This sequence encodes CASTKNQVDGYTF. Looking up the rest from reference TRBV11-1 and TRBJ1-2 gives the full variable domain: EAEVAQSPRYKITEKSQAVAFWCDPISGHATLYWYRQILGQGPELLVQFQDESVVDDSQLPKDRFSAERLKGVDSTLKIQPAELGDSAMYLCASTKNQVDGYTFGSGTRLTVV.

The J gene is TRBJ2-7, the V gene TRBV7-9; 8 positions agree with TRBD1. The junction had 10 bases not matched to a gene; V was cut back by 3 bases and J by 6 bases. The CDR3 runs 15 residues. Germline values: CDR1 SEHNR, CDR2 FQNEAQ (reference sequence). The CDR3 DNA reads TGTGCCAGCAGCTTCAGAGGACAGGGAGGAGGCGAGCAGTACTTC. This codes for CASSFRGQGGGEQYF.

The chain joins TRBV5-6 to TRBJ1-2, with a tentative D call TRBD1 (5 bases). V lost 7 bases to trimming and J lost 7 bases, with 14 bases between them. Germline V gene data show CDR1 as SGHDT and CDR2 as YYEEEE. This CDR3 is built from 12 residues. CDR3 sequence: CASGDRVGGYTF. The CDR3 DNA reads TGTGCCAGCGGCGACAGAGTGGGTGGCTACACCTTC.

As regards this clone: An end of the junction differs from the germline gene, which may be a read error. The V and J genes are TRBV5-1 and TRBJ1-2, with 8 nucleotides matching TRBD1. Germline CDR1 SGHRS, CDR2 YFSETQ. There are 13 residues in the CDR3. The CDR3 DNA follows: TGCGCCAGCAGCCCGGACAGGGACTATGTCTACACCTTC. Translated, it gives CASSPDRDYVYTF. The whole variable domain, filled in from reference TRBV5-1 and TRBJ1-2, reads KAGVTQTPRYLIKTRGQQVTLSCSPISGHRSVSWYQQTPGQGLQFLFEYFSETQRNKGNFPGRFSGRQFSNSRSEMNVSTLELGDSALYLCASSPDRDYVYTFGSGTRLTVV.

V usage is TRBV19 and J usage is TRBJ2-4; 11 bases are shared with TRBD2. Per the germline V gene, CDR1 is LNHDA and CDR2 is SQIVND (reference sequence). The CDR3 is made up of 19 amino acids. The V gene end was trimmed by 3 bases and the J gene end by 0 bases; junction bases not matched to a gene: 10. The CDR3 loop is CASSIGSGLADLAKNIQYF. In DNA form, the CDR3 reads TGTGCCAGTAGTATTGGCTCGGGACTAGCGGACCTAGCCAAAAACATTCAGTACTTC.

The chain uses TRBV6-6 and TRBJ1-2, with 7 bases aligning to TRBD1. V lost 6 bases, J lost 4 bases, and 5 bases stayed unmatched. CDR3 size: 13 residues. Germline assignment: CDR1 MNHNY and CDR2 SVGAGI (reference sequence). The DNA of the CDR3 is TGTGCCAGCAGAGACAGGGTGAGCTATGGCTACACCTTC. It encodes CASRDRVSYGYTF.

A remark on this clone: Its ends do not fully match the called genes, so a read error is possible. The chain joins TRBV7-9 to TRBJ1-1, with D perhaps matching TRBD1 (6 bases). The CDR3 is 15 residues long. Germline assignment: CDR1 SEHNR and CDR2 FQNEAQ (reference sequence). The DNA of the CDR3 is TGTTCCAGCAGCTTAGCGGCAGGGGTAAGGACTGAAGCTTTCTTT. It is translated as CSSSLAAGVRTEAFF.

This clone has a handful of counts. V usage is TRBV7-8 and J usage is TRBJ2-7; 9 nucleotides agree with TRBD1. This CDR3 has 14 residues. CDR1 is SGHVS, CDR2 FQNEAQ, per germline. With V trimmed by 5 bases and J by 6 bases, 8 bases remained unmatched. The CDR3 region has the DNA TGTGCCAGCAGCCTCCAGGACAGGGGAGGCGAGCAGTACTTC. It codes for CASSLQDRGGEQYF.

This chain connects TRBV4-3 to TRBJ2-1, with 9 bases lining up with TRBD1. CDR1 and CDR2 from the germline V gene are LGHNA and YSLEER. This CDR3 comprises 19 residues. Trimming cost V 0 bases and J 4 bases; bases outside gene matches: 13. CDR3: CASSQDLTGGLNFYNEQFF. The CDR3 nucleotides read TGCGCCAGCAGCCAAGATCTCACAGGGGGCCTCAATTTTTACAATGAGCAGTTCTTC.